The 18 T cell receptor beta chains given below trace back to one sample, sequenced in a study of beta chain features in type 1 diabetes. The sequenced template was cDNA made from the entire isolated RNA. Generated by immunoSEQ multiplex PCR, the TCRdb table keeps only in-frame clones and is missing some. The sample has 250,000 to 300,000 clones; about 8% are singletons. Sequencing input: central memory CD4+ T cells from blood. These receptor sequences come from a young woman in good health.

This chain connects TRBV5-1 to TRBJ1-1; TRBD1 agrees at 9 bases. Germline-derived CDR1 and CDR2 are SGHRS and YFSETQ. This CDR3 is built from 13 residues. V lost 7 bases, J lost 6 bases, and 7 bases stayed unmatched. The CDR3 DNA reads as TGCGCCAGCTTTTCACGACAGGGGGCTGAAGCTTTCTTT. It codes for CASFSRQGAEAFF.

This clone came up a few times. The chain carries TRBV6-6 and TRBJ1-2, with a tentative D call TRBD1 (6 bases). CDR3 length: 15 residues. Between the trimmed V and J ends, which lost 2 bases and 3 bases, there was a span of 13 bases. Germline V gene data show CDR1 as MNHNY and CDR2 as SVGAGI (reference sequence). CDR3 sequence (DNA): TGTGCCAGCAGTTACGGGCAGGGGAGGGACTATGGCTACACCTTC. Amino acids: CASSYGQGRDYGYTF.

This clone was seen more than once but under ten times. The chain joins TRBV7-2 to TRBJ1-2, with 9 bases that match TRBD1. V lost 5 bases, J lost 5 bases, and 6 bases stayed unmatched. From germline, CDR1 is SGHTA and CDR2 FQGNSA. There are 14 residues in the CDR3. The CDR3 sequence is CASSHRGLGYGYTF. CDR3 sequence (DNA): TGTGCCAGCAGCCACAGGGGGCTAGGGTATGGCTACACCTTC.

This clone was found a few times. This chain links TRBV7-3 with TRBJ2-1; 14 bases are shared with TRBD2. From germline, CDR1 is SGHTA and CDR2 FQGTGA. The CDR3 sequence is 19 residues long. The V gene end was trimmed by 6 bases and the J gene end by 2 bases; junction bases not matched to a gene: 12. The CDR3 nucleotides are TGTGCCAGCAGTCTCAACGCCGGGACTAGCGGGGGAACCTACAATGAGCAGTTCTTC. It specifies CASSLNAGTSGGTYNEQFF. Looking up the rest from reference TRBV7-3 and TRBJ2-1 gives the full variable domain: GAGVSQTPSNKVTEKGKYVELRCDPISGHTALYWYRQSLGQGPEFLIYFQGTGAADDSGLPNDRFFAVRPEGSVSTLKIQRTERGDSAVYLCASSLNAGTSGGTYNEQFFGPGTRLTVL.

The rearrangement joins TRBV6-1 to TRBJ1-1, with D unclear. Trimming left V 5 bases short and J 11 bases short, with 6 bases between. CDR3 length equals 9 residues. CDR1 and CDR2 from the germline V gene are MNHNS and SASEGT. The CDR3 DNA reads TGTGCCAGCAGTCCGGAGGCTTTCTTT. It translates to CASSPEAFF.

The sample holds a few counts of this clone. CDR3 residues: CASSSPLNTGELFF. The DNA of the CDR3 is TGTGCCAGCAGTTCACCCCTGAACACCGGGGAGCTGTTTTTT. The gene calls are TRBV28 and TRBJ2-2, with D uncertain. Germline V gives CDR1 MDHEN, CDR2 SYDVKM. The CDR3 loop spans 14 amino acids. Deletions cut 4 bases from V and 1 base from J, with 7 bases between.

The rearrangement joins TRBV7-2 to TRBJ1-1; no reliable D call. The V end was cut by 7 bases, the J end by 5 bases, with 8 bases between. The germline CDR1 and CDR2 sequences are SGHTA and FQGNSA. The CDR3 runs 11 residues. The chain's CDR3 is CASIQWTEAFF. The CDR3 bases are TGTGCCAGCATCCAGTGGACTGAAGCTTTCTTT.

This clone appeared many times. J is TRBJ1-1 and V is TRBV2; D is possibly TRBD1 (5 bases). The germline V gene encodes CDR1 SNHLY and CDR2 FYNNEI. V was trimmed by 6 bases and J by 1 base, leaving 12 bases between them. The CDR3 totals 14 residues. The CDR3 nucleotides are TGTGCCAGCAGCAGCCTCGGGGGGAACACTGAAGCTTTCTTT. Translation: CASSSLGGNTEAFF.

This chain uses TRBV5-1 with TRBJ2-3; D possibly corresponds to TRBD2 (6 bases). Germline V gene sequence: CDR1 SGHRS, CDR2 YFSETQ. CDR3 length equals 16 residues. V was cut by 0 bases and J by 4 bases, with 15 bases left in between. In DNA, the CDR3 is TGCGCCAGCAGCTTGGTAACTATGGGAGGCGCAGATACGCAGTATTTT. Translating it yields CASSLVTMGGADTQYF.

This clone was seen only a few times. The chain recombines TRBV2 with TRBJ1-6; TRBD1 matches at 8 bases. J gave up 6 bases and V 5 bases, and 6 bases lay outside the gene matches. This CDR3 has 15 amino acids. CDR1 is SNHLY, CDR2 FYNNEI, per germline. The CDR3 protein is CASSYQGARNSPLHF. The DNA for the CDR3 is TGTGCCAGCAGTTACCAGGGGGCGCGTAATTCACCCCTCCACTTT.

This clone was detected once. The rearrangement uses TRBV6-1 and TRBJ1-5, with 11 bases aligning to TRBD1. Germline trimming cut 2 bases from V and 6 bases from J; bases unmatched to any gene: 9. The CDR3 has 17 residues. CDR1 is MNHNS, CDR2 SASEGT, per germline. The CDR3 nucleotides read TGTGCCAGCAGTGAAAGGGGGACAGGGGGAAGTCGTCAGCCCCAGCATTTT. Its protein is CASSERGTGGSRQPQHF.

V is TRBV14 and J is TRBJ2-1; 7 nucleotides match TRBD2. The germline V gene has CDR1 SGHDN and CDR2 FVKESK. CDR3 size: 16 residues. Unmatched junction bases numbered 7, after V lost 2 bases and J lost 3 bases. The CDR3 here is CASSQFGREGYNEQFF. The CDR3 DNA is TGTGCCAGCAGCCAATTTGGGAGGGAGGGCTACAATGAGCAGTTCTTC.

In its sample, this clone was seen a few times. An end of the junction differs from the germline gene, which may be a read error. The chain is built from TRBV6-5 and TRBJ2-1; the D is unclear. CDR1 and CDR2 (germline): MNHEY, SVGAGI. The CDR3 covers 14 residues. The CDR3 is CASSYSSGNKEQFF. DNA of the CDR3: TGTGCCAGCAGTTACTCGTCTGGCAACAAGGAGCAGTTCTTC.

The chain has TRBV5-1 and TRBJ2-4; 15 bases are a match to TRBD2. The CDR3 consists of 19 residues. V dropped 2 bases and J dropped 1; count of bases not matched to a gene: 7. CDR1 and CDR2 from the germline V gene are SGHRS and YFSETQ. The CDR3 DNA is TGCGCCAGCAGCTTAGGACTAGCGGGAGGGCCAATGGCCAAAAACATTCAGTACTTC. Encoded protein: CASSLGLAGGPMAKNIQYF.

This clone showed up just a few times. The V call is TRBV7-3, the J call TRBJ1-4; TRBD1 agrees at 7 bases. The CDR3 spans 17 residues. With V trimmed by 4 bases and J by 2 bases, 10 bases remained unmatched. Germline V gene lookup returns CDR1 SGHTA and CDR2 FQGTGA. DNA of the CDR3: TGTGCCAGCAGCTCGCCGGGACAGCGCCCCACTAATGAAAAACTGTTTTTT. As protein: CASSSPGQRPTNEKLFF.

The chain combines TRBV5-1 with TRBJ2-6; no definite D call. V was clipped by 3 bases and J by 4 bases, with 11 bases between them. This CDR3 comprises 15 residues. Germline CDR1 reads SGHRS; CDR2 reads YFSETQ. CDR3 region: CASSSYQAGANVLTF. CDR3 DNA: TGCGCCAGCAGCTCCTACCAAGCCGGGGCCAACGTCCTGACTTTC.

This clone was found a few times. The chain couples TRBV7-3 to TRBJ2-5; no definite D call. With 5 bases removed from V and 0 bases from J, the gap between germline ends came to 7 bases. The CDR3 has 13 residues. CDR1 and CDR2 from the germline V gene are SGHTA and FQGTGA. DNA of the CDR3: TGTGCCAGCAGCCGAAGGGACCAAGAGACCCAGTACTTC. Its protein product is CASSRRDQETQYF. Drawing the rest from reference TRBV7-3 and TRBJ2-5, the complete variable domain is GAGVSQTPSNKVTEKGKYVELRCDPISGHTALYWYRQSLGQGPEFLIYFQGTGAADDSGLPNDRFFAVRPEGSVSTLKIQRTERGDSAVYLCASSRRDQETQYFGPGTRLLVL.

This clone was picked up many times. The rearrangement uses TRBV28 and TRBJ1-5; no reliable D call. Trimming took 5 bases from V and 0 from J, leaving 11 bases between them. The CDR3 covers 15 residues. The germline CDR1 and CDR2 sequences are MDHEN and SYDVKM. This CDR3 reads CASSPVSLSNQPQHF. In nucleotides, the CDR3 is TGTGCCAGCAGTCCCGTGAGCCTTAGCAATCAGCCCCAGCATTTT. The whole variable domain, filled in from reference TRBV28 and TRBJ1-5, reads DVKVTQSSRYLVKRTGEKVFLECVQDMDHENMFWYRQDPGLGLRLIYFSYDVKMKEKGDIPEGYSVSREKKERFSLILESASTNQTSMYLCASSPVSLSNQPQHFGDGTRLSIL.